This entry lists 14 T cell receptor beta chains sequenced from one sample in a study of T cell repertoires in cytomegalovirus infection. MiXCR, applied by TCRdb to the reads, yields one record per CDR3 protein. The sample carries 85,000 to 130,000 distinct CDR3 sequences, around 22% recorded once. The sequencing input was CD8+ T cells from PBMCs. Source of these receptors: a human donor in good health (CMV status not recorded). Some clones in this sample may be carry-over from other donors' samples.

The V gene is TRBV12-3 or TRBV12-4, the J gene TRBJ2-1; 10 nucleotides align to TRBD1. The CDR3 length is 16 residues. With V trimmed by 5 bases and J by 4 bases, 8 bases remained unmatched. CDR3 amino acids: CASSRDRGDAYNEQFF. The CDR3 DNA sequence: TGTGCCAGCAGTAGGGACAGGGGAGATGCTTACAATGAGCAGTTCTTC.

The chain links TRBV20-1 to TRBJ1-1; D not resolved. This CDR3 region has 15 residues. V gave up 0 bases and J gave up 1 base, with 12 bases separating them. Per the germline V gene, CDR1 is DFQATT and CDR2 is SNEGSKA (reference sequence). CDR3 nucleotides: TGCAGTGCTAGAGATTACAACAGCACGAACACTGAAGCTTTCTTT. This codes for CSARDYNSTNTEAFF.

The V call is TRBV20-1, the J call TRBJ1-2; 8 positions agree with TRBD1. CDR3 size: 12 residues. V lost 6 bases and J lost 8; bases outside the gene matches: 8. The V gene's germline CDR1 is DFQATT and CDR2 SNEGSKA (reference sequence). The CDR3 DNA follows: TGCAGTGCCCTAGGACAGGGCAAGGGCTACACCTTC. Translation: CSALGQGKGYTF.

Many counts were recorded for this clonotype. CDR3 sequence reads: CSATMDTSSSGETQYF. The CDR3 nucleotides read TGCAGTGCTACAATGGATACTAGCTCATCTGGGGAGACCCAGTACTTC. This chain connects TRBV20-1 to TRBJ2-5, with D maybe TRBD2 (6 bases). The CDR3 is made up of 16 amino acids. Germline CDR1 is DFQATT and CDR2 is SNEGSKA (reference sequence). V was pared by 4 bases and J by 5 bases, with 23 bases between.

This clonotype has ten or more counts. CDR3 coding DNA: TGCGCCAGCAGCGAAGTCGGGACGAAGTCTTTCGACACTGAAGCTTTCTTT. This gives the protein CASSEVGTKSFDTEAFF. This rearrangement joins TRBV5-1 to TRBJ1-1; weak D call: TRBD1 (5 bases). V was cut by 4 bases and J by 3 bases, with 22 bases left in between. The CDR3 sequence is 17 residues long. Germline CDR1 reads SGHRS; CDR2 reads YFSETQ.

This clonotype was detected many times. The V call is TRBV7-2, the J call TRBJ1-3; the D is unclear. This CDR3 spans 14 amino acids. Trimming removed 3 bases at V and 4 bases at J, with 10 bases between. Germline values: CDR1 SGHTA, CDR2 FQGNSA. The CDR3 spells CASSFKGSGNTIYF. DNA of the CDR3: TGTGCCAGCAGCTTCAAGGGATCCGGAAACACCATATATTTT.

This clonotype has at least ten counts. The chain links TRBV7-9 to TRBJ2-7; 7 positions match TRBD1. V lost 4 bases to trimming and J lost 2 bases; unmatched junction nucleotides: 5. Germline V lookup: CDR1 SEHNR, CDR2 FQNEAQ (reference sequence). This CDR3 comprises 14 residues. The CDR3 loop is CASSSPGQPYEQYF. CDR3 nucleotides: TGTGCCAGCAGCTCACCGGGACAGCCCTACGAGCAGTACTTC.

The table lists this clonotype with many counts. The chain recombines TRBV12-5 with TRBJ1-2; TRBD1 matches at 7 bases. The germline gives CDR1 LGHNT, CDR2 FRNRAP. Trimming cost V 0 bases and J 4 bases; bases outside gene matches: 2. The CDR3 loop spans 14 amino acids. Written as DNA, the CDR3 is TGTGCTAGTGGTTTGGTAGCAGGGGGCTATGGCTACACCTTC. Translation gives CASGLVAGGYGYTF.

To note about this clonotype: A read error is possible here, since a much larger clone lies one base away. The V gene is TRBV6-8, the J gene TRBJ2-7; no firm D call. V lost 5 bases, J lost 4 bases, and 9 bases lay in between. The germline V gene has CDR1 MNHGY and CDR2 SAAAGT. The CDR3 is made up of 12 amino acids. For the CDR3, the DNA is TGTGCCAGCAGTCGATCAGAATACGAGCAGTACTTC. Translation gives CASSRSEYEQYF.

A few counts support this clonotype. The gene calls are TRBV6-6 and TRBJ2-3, with TRBD1 matching 9 bases. The V gene end was trimmed by 5 bases and the J gene end by 2 bases; junction bases not matched to a gene: 14. The CDR3 length is 18 residues. From germline, CDR1 is MNHNY and CDR2 SVGAGI (reference sequence). The CDR3: CASSKGTGPPPTTDTQYF. The CDR3 coding sequence is TGTGCCAGCAGTAAAGGGACAGGGCCCCCCCCCACCACAGATACGCAGTATTTT.

This clonotype was observed many times. In DNA, the CDR3 is TGTGCCAGCAGCTCCACAACTAGCGGGAGGGGGGATACGCAGTATTTT. As protein: CASSSTTSGRGDTQYF. V is TRBV7-8 and J is TRBJ2-3, with 13 nucleotides matching TRBD2. This CDR3 region has 16 residues. The junction had 7 bases not matched to a gene; V was cut back by 4 bases and J by 6 bases. CDR1 is SGHVS, CDR2 FQNEAQ, per germline. Variable domain in full (rest from reference TRBV7-8 and TRBJ2-3): GAGVSQSPRYKVAKRGQDVALRCDPISGHVSLFWYQQALGQGPEFLTYFQNEAQLDKSGLPSDRFFAERPEGSVSTLKIQRTQQEDSAVYLCASSSTTSGRGDTQYFGPGTRLTVL.

Of note for this clonotype: Since a much larger clone is just one base distant, this may be a read error. This chain uses TRBV3-1 with TRBJ2-7; 9 positions match TRBD1. Trimming removed 4 bases from V and 3 bases from J; junction bases left unmatched: 7. The CDR3 extends over 15 amino acids. Germline V CDR1 and CDR2: LGHDT, YNNKEL (reference sequence). CDR3: CASSPGQGRLYEQYF. The DNA for the CDR3 is TGTGCCAGCAGCCCTGGACAGGGGAGACTCTACGAGCAGTACTTC.

This clonotype occurred a few times. The chain uses TRBV7-9 and TRBJ1-1; no reliable D call. V shed 4 bases and J shed 6 bases, with 9 bases lying between them. The CDR3 is 12 amino acids. Germline V gene lookup returns CDR1 SEHNR and CDR2 FQNEAQ (reference sequence). The CDR3 coding sequence is TGTGCCAGCAGCTACCGGGAAGCTGAAGCTTTCTTT. Protein product: CASSYREAEAFF.

The V and J genes are TRBV20-1 and TRBJ1-5; D not resolved. With 6 bases removed from V and 0 bases from J, the gap between germline ends came to 9 bases. CDR3 size: 13 residues. The germline V gene has CDR1 DFQATT and CDR2 SNEGSKA (reference sequence). The CDR3 loop is CSAQPLSNQPQHF. In DNA, the CDR3 is TGCAGTGCACAGCCCCTTAGCAATCAGCCCCAGCATTTT.